A selection of T cell receptor beta chains follows, all from one sample in a study of blood T cell repertoires in COVID-19. The protocol was immunoSEQ multiplex PCR, while the TCRdb copy is restricted to in-frame clones and leaves out a portion. The sample holds roughly 520,000 clones, roughly 90% seen once. Sequencing input: PBMCs or T cells enriched from blood (not recorded which). Every receptor here comes from a woman aged 40 to 50 who had recovered from COVID-19. CDR3s include the opening cysteine and the closing phenylalanine or tryptophan. A row's size may be missing; if present it is once, few, many or a size class.

v_gene	abundance	j_gene	CDR3aa
TRBV4-2	-	TRBJ2-7	CASSQVLRYEQYF
TRBV5-6	-	TRBJ2-5	CASSLRQLETQYF
TRBV7-9	-	TRBJ2-5	CASSLGLDSRREGRRTQYF
TRBV5-4	-	TRBJ2-5	CASSLEAAGGKETQYF
TRBV10-1	-	TRBJ2-1	CASSPGTSGWFF
TRBV15	once	TRBJ2-1	CATSPSFYNEQFF
TRBV5-6	-	TRBJ1-4	CASSLAGRDDKEKLFF
TRBV14	-	TRBJ1-2	CASSQARNYGYTF
TRBV24-1	-	TRBJ2-3	CATSESSGRLTTDTQYF
TRBV7-2	-	TRBJ2-5	CASSLEGLAQPGQTQYF
TRBV15	-	TRBJ1-5	CATSRIQGVYHQPQHF
TRBV10-3	-	TRBJ2-7	CAISESTGGYEQYF
TRBV24-1	few	TRBJ2-1	CATSDLGTKEFF
TRBV21-1	-	TRBJ1-1	CASSKDGENTEAFF
TRBV7-8	-	TRBJ2-7	CASSRTGTGTYEQYF
TRBV5-1	once	TRBJ1-2	CASSSPGQGHGYTF
TRBV18	-	TRBJ1-5	CASSPMFSGRVQPQHF
TRBV15	-	TRBJ1-4	CATSRAGPPTNEKLFF
TRBV10-1	-	TRBJ2-1	CASSEWTSRRNEQFF
TRBV10-1	-	TRBJ1-1	CASSGANTEAFF
TRBV27	-	TRBJ1-5	CASSSTGTGYRNQPQHF
TRBV13	-	TRBJ2-7	CASSPTRGYEQYF
TRBV6-1	-	TRBJ2-5	CASSEASGQGFLQETQYF
TRBV6-6	-	TRBJ1-1	CASSQTGQGSEAFF
TRBV12-5	-	TRBJ2-7	CASGLTLEQYF
TRBV2	-	TRBJ1-1	CASSERYEAFF
TRBV27	-	TRBJ1-4	CASSRGRGLAEKLFF
TRBV6-2/TRBV6-3	-	TRBJ1-1	CASSYSQGSRGVRTEAFF
TRBV5-1	few	TRBJ1-1	CASSLAGYTEAFF
TRBV29-1	-	TRBJ1-2	CSVEPGGLDYGYTF
TRBV7-9	-	TRBJ1-1	CASSGTGEAFF
TRBV7-9	-	TRBJ2-1	CASSLAKHGGDNEQFF
TRBV29-1	-	TRBJ1-2	CSVGTNRGHNYGYTF
TRBV5-4	-	TRBJ2-3	CASSARLAGGMDTQYF
TRBV30	-	TRBJ2-7	CAWSVPAGVEQYF
TRBV28	-	TRBJ1-5	CASRLRDSYNQPQHF
TRBV3-1/TRBV3-2	-	TRBJ1-1	CASSLGLNTEAFF
TRBV9	-	TRBJ2-3	CASSVAGADTQYF
TRBV27	-	TRBJ1-1	CASSLLQKSTEAFF